Shown below are 14 T cell receptor beta chains from a single sample sequenced in a study of T cell responses to AZD1222 COVID-19 vaccine. Sequenced by immunoSEQ multiplex PCR; TCRdb stores in-frame clones only, minus some. Of 130,000 to 150,000 clones listed, about 93% are singletons. The material sequenced was peripheral blood, taken on day 0 of AZD1222 vaccination. These receptors were collected from an adult in good health.

V and J are TRBV18 and TRBJ2-3; weak D call: TRBD2 (6 bases). Germline CDR1 KGHSH, CDR2 LQKENI. The V end lost 3 bases, the J end lost 4 bases, and 11 bases lay between the germline ends. The CDR3 has 14 residues. CDR3 region: CASSPRREADTQYF. CDR3 coding DNA: TGTGCCAGCTCACCCCGGAGGGAGGCAGATACGCAGTATTTT.

The chain has TRBV13 and TRBJ1-1; D not certain. Trimming removed 1 base at V and 4 bases at J, with 22 bases between. This CDR3 region has 18 residues. Germline V gene data show CDR1 as PRHDT and CDR2 as FYEKMQ (reference sequence). Here the CDR3 reads CASSLVRRDDESATEAFF. CDR3 DNA sequence: TGTGCCAGCAGCTTAGTACGGCGTGACGACGAGAGCGCCACTGAAGCTTTCTTT.

This clone occurred a few times. The chain links TRBV27 to TRBJ1-5; D is ambiguous. There are 13 residues in the CDR3. V was clipped by 3 bases and J by 1 base, with 4 bases between them. Germline CDR1 and CDR2: MNHEY and SMNVEV (reference sequence). CDR3 sequence: CASSFQSNQPQHF. The CDR3 region has the DNA TGTGCCAGCAGTTTCCAGAGCAATCAGCCCCAGCATTTT.

This sequence joins TRBV6-5 and TRBJ2-3, with D possibly matching TRBD2 (5 bases). The CDR3 is 14 residues long. V lost 6 bases and J 1 base, leaving 11 bases between the germline ends. From germline, CDR1 is MNHEY and CDR2 SVGAGI. CDR3: CASRQVSGTDTQYF. In DNA form, the CDR3 reads TGTGCCAGCAGGCAGGTTAGCGGCACAGATACGCAGTATTTT.

V is TRBV7-9 and J is TRBJ1-2; TRBD1 matches at 9 bases. The trim removed 5 bases at V and 4 bases at J, leaving 5 bases unmatched. Looked up from germline, CDR1 is SEHNR and CDR2 is FQNEAQ (reference sequence). CDR3 length equals 14 residues. CDR3 sequence reads: CASSRQGGIYGYTF. The CDR3 DNA reads as TGTGCCAGCAGCCGACAGGGGGGCATCTATGGCTACACCTTC.

This clone was seen once. J is TRBJ2-3 and V is TRBV19; perhaps TRBD1 as D (6 bases). Germline loops: CDR1 LNHDA, CDR2 SQIVND (reference sequence). The V end was cut by 0 bases, the J end by 7 bases, with 17 bases between. CDR3 length: 16 amino acids. The CDR3 spells CASSIDIAQQGNTQYF. In nucleotides, the CDR3 is TGTGCCAGTAGTATAGATATCGCACAGCAGGGGAATACGCAGTATTTT.

The gene calls are TRBV27 and TRBJ1-2; tentatively, D is TRBD1 (5 bases). The CDR3 contains 13 residues. V was clipped by 3 bases and J by 7 bases, with 12 bases between them. CDR1 and CDR2 (germline): MNHEY, SMNVEV (reference sequence). CDR3 sequence (DNA): TGTGCCAGCAGTTTTCGACAGCAGGGTGGCTACACCTTC. Translated, it gives CASSFRQQGGYTF.

V usage is TRBV7-2 and J usage is TRBJ1-1; D is unclear. Germline-derived CDR1 and CDR2 are SGHTA and FQGNSA. The CDR3 is 13 residues long. The V gene lost 3 bases and the J gene lost 3 bases, with 8 bases spanning the gap. The CDR3 DNA reads as TGTGCCAGCAGCTTCCGGGTGGACACTGAAGCTTTCTTT. Translation: CASSFRVDTEAFF. Complete variable domain (other parts from reference TRBV7-2 and TRBJ1-1): GAGVSQSPSNKVTEKGKDVELRCDPISGHTALYWYRQSLGQGLEFLIYFQGNSAPDKSGLPSDRFSAERTGGSVSTLTIQRTQQEDSAVYLCASSFRVDTEAFFGQGTRLTVV.

J is TRBJ1-4 and V is TRBV18, with a tentative D call TRBD1 (6 bases). The CDR3 sequence is 14 residues long. The ends were cut back, 3 bases at V and 8 bases at J, with 13 bases in the middle. From germline, CDR1 is KGHSH and CDR2 LQKENI. This chain's CDR3 is CASSPTGSGEKLFF. CDR3 in DNA: TGTGCCAGCTCACCTACAGGGTCAGGGGAAAAACTGTTTTTT.

Worth noting for this clone: At one of its ends the junction is not consistent with the germline gene, which may arise from a read error. The genes are TRBV12-3 or TRBV12-4 and TRBJ1-1, with a possible D match to TRBD1 (6 bases). The CDR3 is made up of 10 amino acids. In nucleotides, the CDR3 is TGTGCCAGCAGTTTAGGGACAGTGAAGTTT. It yields the protein CASSLGTVKF.

This chain links TRBV5-8 with TRBJ1-3; D is unresolved. Trimming shortened V by 3 bases and J by 2 bases, and 9 bases separated the two germline ends. Looked up from germline, CDR1 is SGHTS and CDR2 is YDEGEE. This CDR3 is 14 amino acids long. As DNA, the CDR3 is TGTGCCAGCAGCTCTTTCTCAACTGGAAACACCATATATTTT. Protein: CASSSFSTGNTIYF.

The V and J genes are TRBV6-5 and TRBJ1-5, with a weak D call TRBD1 (5 bases). The germline gives CDR1 MNHEY, CDR2 SVGAGI. The CDR3 contains 13 residues. V lost 7 bases, J lost 2 bases, and 9 bases lay in between. The CDR3: CASIDSGNQPQHF. CDR3 nucleotide sequence: TGTGCCAGCATAGACAGTGGCAATCAGCCCCAGCATTTT.

This chain links TRBV7-6 with TRBJ1-1; a weak D match, TRBD1 (6 bases). V was pared by 7 bases and J by 1 base, with 16 bases between. This CDR3 is built from 15 residues. From germline, CDR1 is SGHVS and CDR2 FNYEAQ. This CDR3 is CASIKSLRGNTEAFF. In DNA, the CDR3 is TGTGCCAGCATCAAATCACTCAGGGGGAACACTGAAGCTTTCTTT.

V and J are TRBV12-5 and TRBJ2-7, with D unclear. The CDR3 length is 13 residues. From germline, CDR1 is LGHNT and CDR2 FRNRAP. Trimming removed 2 bases at V and 4 bases at J, with 9 bases between. The DNA for the CDR3 is TGTGCTAGTGGTTTGACCGGTCTTTACGAGCAGTACTTC. Encoded protein: CASGLTGLYEQYF.